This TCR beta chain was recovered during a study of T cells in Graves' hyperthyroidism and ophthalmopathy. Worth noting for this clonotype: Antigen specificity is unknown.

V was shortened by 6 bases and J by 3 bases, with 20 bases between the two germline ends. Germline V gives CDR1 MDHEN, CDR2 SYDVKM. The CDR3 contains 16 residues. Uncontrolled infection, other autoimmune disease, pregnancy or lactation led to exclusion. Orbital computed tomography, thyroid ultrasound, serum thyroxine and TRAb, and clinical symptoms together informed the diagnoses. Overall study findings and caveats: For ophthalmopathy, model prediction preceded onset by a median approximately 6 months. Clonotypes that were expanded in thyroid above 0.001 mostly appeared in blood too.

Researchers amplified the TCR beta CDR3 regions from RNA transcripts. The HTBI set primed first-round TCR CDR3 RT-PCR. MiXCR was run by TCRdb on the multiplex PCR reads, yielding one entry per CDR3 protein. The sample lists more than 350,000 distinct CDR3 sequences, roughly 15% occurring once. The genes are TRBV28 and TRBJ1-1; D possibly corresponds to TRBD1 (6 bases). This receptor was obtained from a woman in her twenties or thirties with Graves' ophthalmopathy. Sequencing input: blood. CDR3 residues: CASRSKRGAIYTEAFF. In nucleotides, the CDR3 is TGTGCCAGCAGATCTAAGCGGGGGGCGATCTACACTGAAGCTTTCTTT.